The next 14 T cell receptor beta chains were all read from a single sample in a study of technical replicates of blood from a handful of donors. Repertoires were generated with immunoSEQ multiplex PCR, while TCRdb's copy carries only in-frame clones and drops some. The table lists about 100,000 clones, roughly 94% of them singletons. Sequencing was carried out using T cells isolated from PBMCs. The source of these receptors is a human donor in good health.

The chain is built from TRBV30 and TRBJ1-6; 9 positions match TRBD1. In germline, CDR1 is GTSNPN, CDR2 SVGIG (reference sequence). J lost 0 bases, V lost 5 bases, and 2 bases had no gene match. The CDR3 totals 15 residues. CDR3: CAWGTGSSYNSPLHF. CDR3 DNA: TGTGCCTGGGGGACAGGGAGCTCCTATAATTCACCCCTCCACTTT.

In its sample, this clone was seen a few times. The CDR3, as DNA: TGCGCCAGCAGTTACGACAGGAGCACAGATACGCAGTATTTT. Encoded protein: CASSYDRSTDTQYF. J is TRBJ2-3 and V is TRBV5-1; a possible D gene is TRBD1 (6 bases). CDR3 length: 14 residues. Between the trimmed V and J ends, which lost 5 bases and 0 bases, there was a span of 10 bases. Germline CDR1 is SGHRS and CDR2 is YFSETQ.

About this clone: Other DNA sequences in this specimen translate into the identical CDR3. This chain uses TRBV5-1 with TRBJ2-2; D ambiguous. The V gene lost 4 bases and the J gene lost 1 base, with 2 bases spanning the gap. From germline, CDR1 is SGHRS and CDR2 YFSETQ. The CDR3 is 12 amino acids. The CDR3: CASSLNTGELFF. In DNA form, the CDR3 reads TGCGCCAGCAGCCTGAACACCGGGGAGCTGTTTTTT.

V and J are TRBV11-3 and TRBJ2-3; 11 positions match TRBD2. V gave up 1 base and J gave up 0 bases; unmatched junction bases: 9. The CDR3 loop spans 19 amino acids. Germline V gene sequence: CDR1 SGHNT, CDR2 YENEEA. The CDR3 sequence is CASSLGSFGTSGSTDTQYF. The CDR3, as DNA: TGTGCCAGCAGCTTAGGGTCTTTTGGGACTAGCGGAAGCACAGATACGCAGTATTTT.

This clone was seen once. This chain links TRBV19 with TRBJ2-2; tentatively, D is TRBD1 (5 bases). Trimming took 7 bases from V and 7 from J, leaving 16 bases between them. The germline gives CDR1 LNHDA, CDR2 SQIVND (reference sequence). The CDR3 runs to 14 residues. CDR3 in DNA: TGTGCCAGTAAAGGGCAGGGAAGGATCGGGGAGCTGTTTTTT. Its translation is CASKGQGRIGELFF.

The genes are TRBV5-4 and TRBJ1-2, with 7 bases lining up with TRBD1. Trimming removed 0 bases from V and 8 bases from J; junction bases left unmatched: 4. The CDR3 contains 13 residues. From germline, CDR1 is SGHNT and CDR2 YYREEE (reference sequence). The CDR3 reads CASSLEYRGGYTF. CDR3 in DNA: TGTGCCAGCAGCTTGGAGTACAGGGGAGGCTACACCTTC.

The chain couples TRBV6-1 to TRBJ2-7; D call uncertain. CDR3 length equals 13 residues. Germline V CDR1 and CDR2: MNHNS, SASEGT. V was trimmed by 7 bases and J by 0 bases, leaving 10 bases between them. CDR3 loop: CASILDFSYEQYF. In nucleotides, the CDR3 is TGTGCCAGCATTCTTGACTTCTCCTACGAGCAGTACTTC.

The rearrangement joins TRBV2 to TRBJ1-2, with 12 bases aligning to TRBD1. Germline values: CDR1 SNHLY, CDR2 FYNNEI. The J segment lost 6 bases and the V segment lost 5 bases, leaving 7 bases of the junction unmatched. This CDR3 has 15 residues. CDR3 coding DNA: TGTGCCAGCAGTACCGGGACAGGGGGCAGGCATGGCTACACCTTC. Translated, it gives CASSTGTGGRHGYTF.

The rearrangement joins TRBV29-1 to TRBJ2-1; a weak D match, TRBD2 (6 bases). The CDR3 is made up of 16 amino acids. The V end was cut by 1 base, the J end by 1 base, with 14 bases between. The germline V gene has CDR1 SQVTM and CDR2 ANQGSEA. The CDR3 here is CSVEGLWGGSYNEQFF. CDR3 bases: TGCAGCGTTGAAGGGCTCTGGGGAGGTTCCTACAATGAGCAGTTCTTC.

The chain has TRBV5-1 and TRBJ2-7; TRBD1 aligns across 7 bases. CDR1 SGHRS and CDR2 YFSETQ come from the germline V gene. CDR3 length: 14 residues. J was trimmed by 2 bases and V by 2 bases; bases with no gene match: 4. This CDR3 is CASSLDRATYEQYF. For the CDR3, the DNA is TGCGCCAGCAGCTTAGACAGGGCTACCTACGAGCAGTACTTC.

This chain links TRBV5-1 with TRBJ2-2; D call uncertain. This CDR3 is 11 amino acids long. Germline assignment: CDR1 SGHRS and CDR2 YFSETQ. The germline V and J ends were trimmed by 1 base and 9 bases, with 4 bases remaining between them. CDR3 sequence (DNA): TGCGCCAGCAGCTTGTCCAGGGAGCTGTTTTTT. This sequence encodes CASSLSRELFF.

The rearrangement joins TRBV11-2 to TRBJ2-7, with D possibly matching TRBD2 (6 bases). The CDR3 length is 14 residues. The V gene lost 5 bases and the J gene lost 3 bases, with 14 bases spanning the gap. The germline CDR1 and CDR2 sequences are SGHAT and FQNNGV. The CDR3 DNA reads as TGTGCCAGCAGCCATATCCGACTAGGCTACGAGCAGTACTTC. This sequence encodes CASSHIRLGYEQYF.

This sequence joins TRBV27 and TRBJ2-1; 8 bases are shared with TRBD2. The CDR3 runs 14 residues. Trimming removed 7 bases from V and 7 bases from J; junction bases left unmatched: 9. Germline V gene lookup returns CDR1 MNHEY and CDR2 SMNVEV (reference sequence). Here the CDR3 DNA reads TGTGCCAGCACCACGAAGGGACTAGGGAATGAGCAGTTCTTC. It translates to CASTTKGLGNEQFF.

This clone appeared once. The rearrangement links TRBV5-1 to TRBJ2-2; 10 nucleotides align to TRBD1. Unmatched junction bases numbered 9, after V lost 6 bases and J lost 4 bases. The CDR3 extends over 16 amino acids. Germline lookup yields CDR1 SGHRS and CDR2 YFSETQ. This CDR3 is CASTSGTGAFTGELFF. DNA of the CDR3: TGCGCCAGCACGTCCGGGACAGGGGCGTTCACCGGGGAGCTGTTTTTT.